This T cell receptor (beta chain) came from a study of blood T cell repertoires in COVID-19 (dated by TCRdb to the early 2020s). For context, the study as a whole: The collaborator samples originated in the United States, Italy and Spain and spanned the acute and convalescent phases of COVID-19. The prospective study material was composed of cDNA or gDNA derived from T cells, B-cell-depleted T cells, or PBMCs. Deeply sampled blood TCRbeta repertoires from subjects exposed to, actively infected with, or recovered from COVID-19 were included in the dataset. The repertoires were made available in a free public database intended to serve as a resource for research on the immune response to SARS-CoV-2. Samples came from the ongoing ImmuneRACE study (first 160 participants) plus 1,254 subjects from 6 global collaborators. Nearly every sample came with metadata listing a de-identified subject ID, COVID-19 status, age in years and sex. Where HLA class I and class II types were available, the types were taken from metadata supplied by the sample provider, not from assay-based typing. General findings and caveats noted by the study authors: The quantity of clinical and demographic metadata differed by source and by participant and was supplied without curation.

Each collaborating institution followed its own protocols to collect whole blood in K2EDTA tubes. Collaborator samples were shipped for TCRbeta analysis as frozen whole blood, isolated PBMCs, or DNA extracted from either sample type. The immunoSEQ Assay, a bias-controlled multiplex PCR, was used to amplify TCRbeta CDR3 regions from genomic DNA. Per the original workflow: The number of nucleated cells in each sample was estimated by amplification of reference gene primers within the assay. Sequence reads were collapsed and filtered to measure the absolute abundance of every unique TCRbeta CDR3 rearrangement. Productive Simpson clonality was computed per sample as the square root of Simpson's diversity index over productive rearrangements. Imported from immuneACCESS, the table was reduced by TCRdb to in-frame sequences with V and J called. These copies leave out some clones; in studies compared against another copy, an unresolved V gene accounts for under half, and the cause of the remainder is not known. V and J calls plus clone size are reproduced from that table; the DNA served to infer D and trimming. For this sample the table gives about 50,000 clones, of which over 90% were detected only once. Together, the top ten hold roughly 10% of the sample.

As concerns this clone: There is no known antigen for this receptor. No much larger clone is present one base from it, and per-base qualities are unavailable.

According to the germline V gene, CDR1 reads LGHNA and CDR2 reads YNFKEQ. From the cysteine up to the phenylalanine, the CDR3 has a length of 16 residues. This entry keeps only the CDR3 DNA: 48 bases, framed from base 1. Germline trimming: 0 bases from V, 5 bases from J; junction bases outside gene matches: 5. The chain employs TRBV4-2 and TRBJ2-5; TRBD1 lines up with 11 middle nucleotides. The sequencing input was peripheral blood. The TCR sequence derives from a woman over 75 with acute or convalescent COVID-19. The CDR3 protein is CASSQDWGQGGETQYF. The nucleotide sequence is TGTGCCAGCAGCCAAGATTGGGGACAGGGGGGGGAGACCCAGTACTTC.